A single sample is the source of the 9 T cell receptor beta chains below, sequenced in a study of cytomegalovirus exposure and HLA in healthy donors. The method was immunoSEQ multiplex PCR; TCRdb's version includes in-frame clones alone and lacks a portion of them. Of 59,000 or so clones detected, 80% to 90% appear once; the ten largest clones hold roughly 15%. Sequencing was done on a sample of PBMCs. The receptors were sampled from a woman younger than 35 in good health and CMV-seronegative.

This clone appeared a few times. V usage is TRBV2 and J usage is TRBJ1-5; D possibly corresponds to TRBD1 (6 bases). The CDR3 runs 15 residues. In germline, CDR1 is SNHLY, CDR2 FYNNEI. The ends were cut back, 4 bases at V and 3 bases at J, with 13 bases in the middle. CDR3 sequence reads: CASSGGRGTNQPQHF. The CDR3 coding sequence is TGTGCCAGCAGTGGGGGCAGGGGAACCAATCAGCCCCAGCATTTT.

The genes are TRBV10-3 and TRBJ2-4; D uncertain. This CDR3 is 17 amino acids long. Trimming stripped 0 bases from V and 7 bases from J, with 19 bases between. The germline V gene encodes CDR1 ENHRY and CDR2 SYGVKD. CDR3 protein: CAISESTRLTIGNIQYF. The CDR3 nucleotides read TGTGCCATCAGTGAGTCGACTCGGCTGACGATCGGTAACATTCAGTACTTC.

The chain has TRBV19 and TRBJ2-2; TRBD1 matches at 9 bases. Unmatched junction bases numbered 12, after V lost 6 bases and J lost 7 bases. From germline, CDR1 is LNHDA and CDR2 SQIVND (reference sequence). The CDR3 length is 16 residues. CDR3 in amino acids: CASSLRTGVRSGELFF. CDR3 bases: TGTGCCAGTAGCCTACGGACAGGGGTACGAAGCGGGGAGCTGTTTTTT. Supplemented by reference TRBV19 and TRBJ2-2, the full variable domain reads DGGITQSPKYLFRKEGQNVTLSCEQNLNHDAMYWYRQDPGQGLRLIYYSQIVNDFQKGDIAEGYSVSREKKESFPLTVTSAQKNPTAFYLCASSLRTGVRSGELFFGEGSRLTVL.

The chain is built from TRBV19 and TRBJ2-1; D is perhaps TRBD1 (6 bases). Per the germline V gene, CDR1 is LNHDA and CDR2 is SQIVND (reference sequence). V lost 6 bases to trimming and J lost 6 bases, with 18 bases between them. CDR3 length equals 15 residues. The CDR3 loop is CASSRDISVGNEQFF. CDR3 bases: TGTGCCAGTAGCCGGGACATCTCCGTGGGCAATGAGCAGTTCTTC.

The V gene is TRBV7-2, the J gene TRBJ2-7, with TRBD1 matching over 7 bases. The CDR3 totals 14 residues. Unmatched junction bases numbered 5, after V lost 1 base and J lost 5 bases. Germline V CDR1 and CDR2: SGHTA, FQGNSA. The CDR3 DNA reads TGTGCCAGCAGCTTAGTGAAGGGGGCCCACGAGCAGTACTTC. This gives the protein CASSLVKGAHEQYF.

The rearrangement links TRBV30 to TRBJ2-1, with D unclear. This CDR3 is 11 amino acids long. The germline V and J ends were trimmed by 0 bases and 10 bases, with 7 bases remaining between them. Germline V gene data show CDR1 as GTSNPN and CDR2 as SVGIG (reference sequence). In DNA form, the CDR3 reads TGTGCCTGGAGTGTACTAAGAGAGCAGTTCTTC. This encodes CAWSVLREQFF. Supplemented by reference TRBV30 and TRBJ2-1, the full variable domain reads SQTIHQWPATLVQPVGSPLSLECTVEGTSNPNLYWYRQAAGRGLQLLFYSVGIGQISSEVPQNLSASRPQDRQFILSSKKLLLSDSGFYLCAWSVLREQFFGPGTRLTVL.

The chain employs TRBV6-5 and TRBJ2-5; 9 nucleotides align to TRBD1. V dropped 5 bases and J dropped 2; count of bases not matched to a gene: 3. In germline, CDR1 is MNHEY, CDR2 SVGAGI. The CDR3 covers 14 residues. CDR3 bases: TGTGCCAGCAGTGGGGGACAGGGTCAAGAGACCCAGTACTTC. It codes for CASSGGQGQETQYF.

The J gene is TRBJ2-2, the V gene TRBV19; TRBD2 might be the D (5 bases). CDR3 length equals 13 residues. V was clipped by 7 bases and J by 3 bases, with 9 bases between them. Germline CDR1 LNHDA, CDR2 SQIVND (reference sequence). CDR3 coding DNA: TGTGCCAGTACCCCCGGGGACACCGGGGAGCTGTTTTTT. Protein product: CASTPGDTGELFF.

The rearrangement uses TRBV28 and TRBJ2-2; a possible D gene is TRBD2 (7 bases). The CDR3 extends over 15 amino acids. CDR1 is MDHEN and CDR2 is SYDVKM in the germline V gene. V was trimmed by 6 bases and J by 7 bases, leaving 18 bases between them. The CDR3 loop reads CASRVLTGGIGELFF. CDR3 DNA: TGTGCCAGCAGGGTACTGACGGGGGGCATCGGGGAGCTGTTTTTT.